This is a list of T cell receptor beta chains from one sample in a study of OX40 agonist ivuxolimab in advanced cancers. TCRdb keeps only in-frame clones here, not all; method: immunoSEQ multiplex PCR. The data contain over 75,000 clones, roughly 94% of them singletons. Source: CD4+ or CD8+ T cells sorted from blood, taken in a trial of the OX40 agonist ivuxolimab. The source is an adult with an advanced solid tumor such as melanoma, head and neck, liver or kidney cancer. CDR3s include the opening cysteine and the closing phenylalanine or tryptophan. A D gene is named only where the DNA matches it firmly. Where a row states a size, it is once, few, many or the class of an expanded clone; other rows omit it.

clone_size,j_call,v_call,d_call,cdr3_aa,cdr3_nt
.,TRBJ1-2,TRBV6-5,.,CASSYDGAGGYTF,TGTGCCAGCAGTTACGACGGAGCGGGGGGCTACACCTTC
.,TRBJ1-4,TRBV27,.,CASSLSGGEKLFF,TGTGCCAGCAGTTTATCGGGGGGGGAAAAACTGTTTTTT
.,TRBJ2-1,TRBV5-1,TRBD1,CASLRWTGDYNEQFF,TGCGCCAGCCTTCGGTGGACAGGTGACTACAATGAGCAGTTCTTC
.,TRBJ1-4,TRBV7-9,TRBD1,CASSLLQGGEKLFF,TGTGCCAGCAGCTTATTACAGGGGGGCGAAAAACTGTTTTTT
.,TRBJ2-5,TRBV27,TRBD1,CASSTAGQGVLEETQYF,TGTGCCAGCAGTACCGCTGGACAGGGGGTACTTGAAGAGACCCAGTACTTC
.,TRBJ2-1,TRBV4-3,.,CASSHLSNEQFF,TGCGCCAGCAGCCACCTGTCCAATGAGCAGTTCTTC
.,TRBJ2-7,TRBV7-2,.,CASSLEVGWDEQYF,TGTGCCAGCAGCTTAGAAGTAGGATGGGACGAGCAGTACTTC
.,TRBJ2-5,TRBV11-2,.,CASSFEAAGRETQYF,TGTGCCAGCAGCTTCGAGGCCGCGGGTAGGGAGACCCAGTACTTC
once,TRBJ2-7,TRBV25-1,TRBD2,CASGTSEYEQYF,TGTGCCTCCGGGACTAGTGAGTACGAGCAGTACTTC
.,TRBJ2-5,TRBV5-4,.,CASSFRAQETQYF,TGTGCCAGCAGCTTTAGGGCCCAAGAGACCCAGTACTTC
.,TRBJ1-5,TRBV7-2,.,CASSPIEGVPQHF,TGTGCCAGCAGCCCCATAGAGGGCGTCCCCCAGCATTTT
.,TRBJ2-7,TRBV2,TRBD1,CASSGTGGSYEQYF,TGTGCCAGCAGTGGGACAGGGGGTTCCTACGAGCAGTACTTC
.,TRBJ1-5,TRBV27,TRBD1,CASSEGQGYQPQHF,TGTGCCAGCAGTGAGGGACAGGGCTATCAGCCCCAGCATTTT
.,TRBJ2-5,TRBV11-2,TRBD2,CASSLLTSGRTETQYF,TGTGCCAGCAGCTTACTCACTAGCGGGAGAACGGAGACCCAGTACTTC
.,TRBJ2-2,TRBV29-1,.,CSVYSPQGTNTGELFF,TGCAGCGTCTACTCTCCCCAGGGGACGAACACCGGGGAGCTGTTTTTT
.,TRBJ1-2,TRBV6-5,.,CASSYSPTANYGYTF,TGTGCCAGCAGTTACTCTCCGACCGCAAACTATGGCTACACCTTC
.,TRBJ2-5,TRBV5-6,.,CASSLAAGRKTQYF,TGTGCCAGCAGCTTGGCCGCAGGTCGGAAGACCCAGTACTTC
.,TRBJ2-1,TRBV29-1,.,CSVDYEQFF,TGCAGCGTTGATTATGAGCAGTTCTTC
.,TRBJ2-7,TRBV2,.,CASIKPDYEQYF,TGTGCCAGCATTAAACCGGACTACGAGCAGTACTTC
once,TRBJ2-7,TRBV4-1,TRBD2,CASSQTSGAQYEQYF,TGCGCCAGCAGCCAGACTAGCGGGGCCCAATACGAGCAGTACTTC
.,TRBJ2-7,TRBV9,TRBD1,CASSPGTGKYEQYF,TGTGCCAGCAGCCCCGGGACAGGGAAGTACGAGCAGTACTTC
.,TRBJ2-3,TRBV9,.,CASSGFAQGWHVIDTQYF,TGTGCCAGCAGCGGATTTGCACAGGGATGGCATGTGATAGATACGCAGTATTTT
once,TRBJ1-5,TRBV19,.,CASSYGQPQHF,TGTGCCAGTAGTTATGGGCAGCCCCAGCATTTT
.,TRBJ2-3,TRBV2,TRBD2,CALKGAAGDYTDTQYF,TGTGCCTTAAAAGGGGCAGCGGGGGACTACACAGATACGCAGTATTTT
.,TRBJ2-5,TRBV27,TRBD2,CASSLTSGSLETQYF,TGTGCCAGCAGTTTAACTAGCGGGAGCCTAGAGACCCAGTACTTC
once,TRBJ2-1,TRBV7-2,.,CASSLAHNEQFF,TGTGCCAGCAGCTTAGCTCACAATGAGCAGTTCTTC
.,TRBJ1-5,TRBV19,.,CASSIVMVYRDQPQHF,TGTGCCAGTAGTATTGTAATGGTTTACAGGGATCAGCCCCAGCATTTT
.,TRBJ1-2,TRBV2,.,CAIHGPRERNYGYTF,TGTGCCATTCACGGCCCAAGGGAACGGAACTATGGCTACACCTTC
.,TRBJ2-7,TRBV25-1,.,CASMDSIYEQYF,TGTGCCAGCATGGATTCGATCTACGAGCAGTACTTC
.,TRBJ2-1,TRBV4-1,.,CASSQDSYREGDEQFF,TGCGCCAGCAGCCAAGACAGCTATAGGGAAGGCGATGAGCAGTTCTTC